The source of this T cell receptor beta chain is a study of OX40 agonist ivuxolimab in advanced cancers. Deletions cut 0 bases from V and 3 bases from J, with 12 bases between. In germline, CDR1 is MNHEY, CDR2 SVGAGI. This CDR3 has 15 residues. Anyone with autoimmune disease history or systemic immunosuppression was excluded. The data were produced by immunoSEQ multiplex PCR, yet TCRdb's version contains in-frame clones alone and is incomplete. This table holds under 65,000 clones, about 89% found once. About this clone: Its antigen is as yet unknown.

Study conclusions and caveats: In the 0.1-3.0 mg/kg groups, partial responders showed among the lowest expansion. Low levels of normalized T-cell clonal expansion also appeared in some nonresponders. At 0.1 to 3.0 mg/kg, clonal expansion of CD4+ and CD8+ blood T cells had occurred by week 6.

Here the sequenced sample was CD4+ or CD8+ T cells sorted from blood, taken in a trial of the OX40 agonist ivuxolimab. The chain carries TRBV6-5 and TRBJ2-7, with unresolved D. This sequence was found in an adult with an advanced solid tumor such as melanoma, head and neck, liver or kidney cancer. The CDR3 sequence: CASSYSPNGGYEQYF. CDR3 coding DNA: TGTGCCAGCAGTTACTCACCGAACGGCGGCTACGAGCAGTACTTC.